The rows below give T cell receptor beta chains drawn from one sample of a study of regulatory T cells in long-lasting Graves disease. A single record per CDR3 protein comes from TCRdb applying MiXCR to the multiplex PCR reads. The sample lists roughly 400,000 distinct CDR3 sequences; about 17% were seen once. These data are also associated with another study on T cells in Graves' hyperthyroidism and ophthalmopathy.

The input for sequencing was peripheral blood mononuclear cells (PBMCs), taken at new diagnosis, from a patient treated with antithyroid drugs. The source is a woman aged 18-30 years with Graves disease. Each CDR3 is given without its conserved first and last residue.

CDR3 length,V gene,CDR3 protein
12,TRBV28,ASTLRGIGYGYT
11,TRBV2,ASSLTSDNEQF
12,TRBV27,ASRGLEYANEQF
12,TRBV5-1,ASSLVQGEDTQY
11,TRBV3-1,ASSQGAGVEAF
10,TRBV7-8,ASSLTGAIQY
14,TRBV7-9,ASSFPQKLLNTEAF
13,TRBV12-3/TRBV12-4,ASSLTGQGPYGYT
12,TRBV29-1,SVRAGGNTGELF
10,TRBV7-9,ASSETAYGYT
12,TRBV28,ASSLLWAGTEAF
14,TRBV9,ASSVLPRSGEETQY
16,TRBV7-2,ASSPREGQGGGTGELF
10,TRBV7-2,ASSLVYDTQY
11,TRBV15,ATGIPNSYEQY
13,TRBV28,ASRLNGNTYNEQF
11,TRBV4-1,ATGPRGGYEQY
13,TRBV4-1,ASSQVSPDRGGYT
13,TRBV7-2,ASSLSGGDPEKLF
12,TRBV27,AKTDGTRVTEAF
11,TRBV12-3/TRBV12-4,ASSLGRGYGYT
13,TRBV7-2,ASSLGSGSQETQY
16,TRBV11-2,ASSPIFSSASYNSPLD
13,TRBV11-2,ASSPTGADTYEQY
13,TRBV5-5,ASSLTGTATGELF
14,TRBV20-1,SARNIAGDTTDTQY
13,TRBV28,ASSSQTQRNTEAF
11,TRBV29-1,SVATSRGYEQY
16,TRBV2,ASRERPGQSSYNSPLH
11,TRBV27,ASSFAVGYEQY
12,TRBV28,ASSPTSAEETQY
11,TRBV12-3/TRBV12-4,ASSFAPTTEAF
14,TRBV20-1,SASNLAVPSTDTQY
15,TRBV11-2,ASSLGRMAGRDTEAF
15,TRBV28,ASSWAYQVHGAPEAF
11,TRBV20-1,SARGGQGVGYT
16,TRBV6-5,ASSYDVRSSGNPNEQF
14,TRBV7-9,ASSSGPQGLVDEQY
13,TRBV5-1,ASSLDNPQGNEQF
10,TRBV29-1,SVDLGGNTIY
14,TRBV3-1,ASSQEGGRLYNEQF
14,TRBV28,ASHRGPSSGANVLT
12,TRBV2,ASKMAGGSYEQY
14,TRBV7-2,ASSLAPGTSTDTQY
12,TRBV7-7,ASSYQTGAETQY
11,TRBV14,ASSQALVETQY
14,TRBV9,ASSVRLAGAYNEQY
11,TRBV2,ARGQGGPSGYT
13,TRBV7-2,ASSLVAATYNEQF
13,TRBV6-1,ASRIGTGRNQPQH
12,TRBV18,ASSLNREGTEAF
13,TRBV28,ASSLERQNTGELF